This entry features one TCR beta chain sequence. The CDR3 runs to 14 residues. V gave up 4 bases and J gave up 4 bases, with 14 bases separating them. Germline V gene data show CDR1 as MNHNS and CDR2 as SASEGT. The table came from immunoSEQ multiplex PCR; TCRdb's copy has only in-frame clones and leaves some out. Altogether 65,000 to 95,000 clones are present, 88% being singletons, with the ten largest covering approximately 0.47%. These data are taken from a study of OX40 agonist ivuxolimab in advanced cancers. Cycle 7 day 1, cycle 4 day 1, and baseline were the timepoints at which blood was sampled.

This receptor was obtained from an adult with an advanced solid tumor such as melanoma, head and neck, liver or kidney cancer. V and J are TRBV6-1 and TRBJ2-7; TRBD2 is a possible D gene (7 bases). The source material was CD4+ or CD8+ T cells sorted from blood, sampled in a trial of the OX40 agonist ivuxolimab. The CDR3 is CASSGMGGPYEQYF. CDR3 nucleotide sequence: TGTGCCAGCAGTGGGATGGGGGGGCCTTACGAGCAGTACTTC.